Each of the 17 T cell receptor beta chains below was sequenced from the same sample in a study of shared clonotypes between healthy human individuals. Terminally differentiated effector memory CD45RA+ cells were excluded by CCR7 positive selection of CD45RO-negative cells. The table came from immunoSEQ multiplex PCR; TCRdb's copy has only in-frame clones and leaves some out. The table shows hundreds of thousands of clones, with almost 95% occurring only once. Sequencing was performed on naive CD8+ T cells sorted from blood. All receptors come from a young man in good health.

V usage is TRBV19 and J usage is TRBJ1-2; tentatively, D is TRBD1 (6 bases). Germline V gene lookup returns CDR1 LNHDA and CDR2 SQIVND (reference sequence). The CDR3 is 15 residues long. Trimming took off 7 bases at V and 7 bases at J, with 22 bases between the two ends. The DNA for the CDR3 is TGTGCCAGTACCGAAGGGGAGGGGGTGTTGTCTGGCTACACCTTC. Protein: CASTEGEGVLSGYTF.

V is TRBV27 and J is TRBJ2-7; TRBD1 matches 7 bases. Germline CDR1 MNHEY, CDR2 SMNVEV (reference sequence). With V trimmed by 3 bases and J by 4 bases, 9 bases remained unmatched. The CDR3 covers 15 residues. The CDR3 loop is CASSFTGEYAYEQYF. In nucleotides, the CDR3 is TGTGCCAGCAGTTTTACAGGGGAATATGCGTACGAGCAGTACTTC.

The chain combines TRBV7-7 with TRBJ2-2; no clear D. Germline loops: CDR1 SSHAT, CDR2 FNYEAQ (reference sequence). The germline V and J ends were trimmed by 5 bases and 6 bases, with 13 bases remaining between them. This CDR3 has 14 amino acids. DNA of the CDR3: TGTGCCAGCAGCAAAGGACCGCCGGCCGGGGAGCTGTTTTTT. Its translation: CASSKGPPAGELFF. The full variable domain, its missing parts supplied by reference TRBV7-7 and TRBJ2-2, is GAGVSQSPRYKVTKRGQDVTLRCDPISSHATLYWYQQALGQGPEFLTYFNYEAQPDKSGLPSDRFSAERPEGSISTLTIQRTEQRDSAMYRCASSKGPPAGELFFGEGSRLTVL.

This rearrangement joins TRBV4-1 to TRBJ1-2, with D uncertain. The CDR3 consists of 12 residues. Trimming took off 0 bases at V and 4 bases at J, with 3 bases between the two ends. Germline CDR1 and CDR2: MGHRA and YSYEKL. The CDR3 DNA sequence: TGCGCCAGCAGCCAAGATGGCTATGGCTACACCTTC. Amino acid sequence: CASSQDGYGYTF.

The J gene is TRBJ1-5, the V gene TRBV28, with D tentatively TRBD1 (6 bases). Germline loops: CDR1 MDHEN, CDR2 SYDVKM. The CDR3 extends over 15 amino acids. V lost 5 bases to trimming and J lost 2 bases, with 13 bases between them. CDR3 bases: TGTGCCAGCAGTGCTTCCGGGGGCGGCAATCAGCCCCAGCATTTT. It codes for CASSASGGGNQPQHF.

The V and J genes are TRBV5-1 and TRBJ2-7; D is possibly TRBD2 (5 bases). CDR3 size: 14 residues. The ends were cut back, 4 bases at V and 2 bases at J, with 13 bases in the middle. In germline, CDR1 is SGHRS, CDR2 YFSETQ. CDR3 sequence: CASSPSEATYEQYF. CDR3 DNA: TGCGCCAGCAGCCCGTCGGAGGCTACCTACGAGCAGTACTTC.

This clone occurred once. This chain's CDR3 is CASREGQINYNEQFF. As DNA, the CDR3 is TGTGCCAGCCGAGAGGGACAGATAAATTACAATGAGCAGTTCTTC. V and J are TRBV6-1 and TRBJ2-1; 7 nucleotides align to TRBD1. V was clipped by 8 bases and J by 4 bases; unmatched bases: 11. Germline lookup yields CDR1 MNHNS and CDR2 SASEGT. The CDR3 covers 15 residues.

The table lists this clone with a count of one. The V and J genes are TRBV7-9 and TRBJ2-1, with D hard to call. Trimming cost V 5 bases and J 7 bases, with 12 bases left between them. The CDR3 spans 13 residues. CDR1 and CDR2 from the germline V gene are SEHNR and FQNEAQ (reference sequence). The CDR3 nucleotides read TGTGCCAGCAGCAATGACTCCCCGAATGAGCAGTTCTTC. It is translated as CASSNDSPNEQFF.

The chain uses TRBV7-6 and TRBJ2-1; D unresolved. The V end lost 4 bases, the J end lost 6 bases, and 13 bases lay between the germline ends. The CDR3 covers 14 residues. Germline-derived CDR1 and CDR2 are SGHVS and FNYEAQ. The CDR3 bases are TGTGCCAGCAGCTCGGACGACGTGACCAATGAGCAGTTCTTC. This gives the protein CASSSDDVTNEQFF. Full variable domain (remainder filled in from reference TRBV7-6 and TRBJ2-1): GAGVSQSPRYKVTKRGQDVALRCDPISGHVSLYWYRQALGQGPEFLTYFNYEAQQDKSGLPNDRFSAERPEGSISTLTIQRTEQRDSAMYRCASSSDDVTNEQFFGPGTRLTVL.

The V call is TRBV5-4, the J call TRBJ2-5; the match to TRBD2 covers 11 bases. The CDR3 has 17 amino acids. Germline V gene data show CDR1 as SGHNT and CDR2 as YYREEE (reference sequence). V dropped 3 bases and J dropped 4; count of bases not matched to a gene: 11. The CDR3 spells CASSSTFSGRALETQYF. In DNA, the CDR3 is TGTGCCAGCAGCTCTACCTTTAGCGGGAGGGCCCTAGAGACCCAGTACTTC.

The chain links TRBV29-1 to TRBJ2-7, with D uncertain. From germline, CDR1 is SQVTM and CDR2 ANQGSEA. CDR3 size: 13 residues. V gave up 0 bases and J gave up 9 bases, with 15 bases separating them. The CDR3 loop is CSVEDGLPTTQYF. As DNA, the CDR3 is TGCAGCGTTGAAGACGGCCTCCCTACGACGCAGTACTTC.

The V and J genes are TRBV27 and TRBJ2-3; TRBD1 agrees at 7 bases. CDR1 and CDR2 (germline): MNHEY, SMNVEV (reference sequence). There are 12 residues in the CDR3. With V trimmed by 6 bases and J by 8 bases, 5 bases remained unmatched. The CDR3 nucleotides read TGTGCCAGCAGGGGGGACAGTCGTACGCAGTATTTT. Residues: CASRGDSRTQYF.

The CDR3 DNA reads as TGTGCCAGCAGTTACAGGGGGGGAAACACTGAAGCTTTCTTT. Its translation: CASSYRGGNTEAFF. The rearrangement joins TRBV27 to TRBJ1-1; 8 bases agree with TRBD1. The CDR3 is 14 amino acids. Per the germline V gene, CDR1 is MNHEY and CDR2 is SMNVEV (reference sequence). With 4 bases clipped from V and 2 bases from J, the junction kept 3 bases outside the gene matches.

The chain uses TRBV7-9 and TRBJ2-1, with D possibly being TRBD2 (6 bases). V was cut by 5 bases and J by 10 bases, with 12 bases left in between. The CDR3 contains 12 residues. Germline CDR1 reads SEHNR; CDR2 reads FQNEAQ (reference sequence). CDR3 region: CASSAGSGEQFF. In DNA form, the CDR3 reads TGTGCCAGCAGCGCCGGGAGTGGAGAGCAGTTCTTC.

J is TRBJ1-3 and V is TRBV30, with D possibly matching TRBD1 (5 bases). The CDR3 totals 14 residues. V lost 5 bases to trimming and J lost 4 bases, with 15 bases between them. Germline-derived CDR1 and CDR2 are GTSNPN and SVGIG (reference sequence). For the CDR3, the DNA is TGTGCCTGGGCCGCCGGGACTGAAGGAAACACCATATATTTT. Translating it yields CAWAAGTEGNTIYF.

This chain connects TRBV5-4 to TRBJ2-1; D may be TRBD1 or TRBD2 (5 bases each). The germline CDR1 and CDR2 sequences are SGHNT and YYREEE (reference sequence). The CDR3 totals 12 residues. V lost 5 bases, J lost 9 bases, and 12 bases lay in between. The CDR3 protein is CASSPGGPEQFF. The CDR3 DNA is TGTGCCAGCAGTCCTGGGGGTCCTGAGCAGTTCTTC.

CDR3 bases: TGTGCCAGCAGTTTATGGCCAGATACGCAGTATTTT. Translated, it gives CASSLWPDTQYF. This chain joins TRBV27 and TRBJ2-3; D gene uncertain. The length of the CDR3 is 12 residues. Trimming pared 1 base from V and 4 bases from J, leaving 3 bases between. CDR1 MNHEY and CDR2 SMNVEV come from the germline V gene (reference sequence).